Here is one T cell receptor (beta chain) with its context. V dropped 8 bases and J dropped 4; count of bases not matched to a gene: 7. From germline, CDR1 is MNHEY and CDR2 SMNVEV (reference sequence). The CDR3 covers 13 residues. The data belong to a study of cytomegalovirus exposure and HLA in healthy donors. Primers for the PCR totalled 60 Vbeta and 13 Jbeta. The assay was immunoSEQ multiplex PCR, and TCRdb's table has in-frame clones only and misses some. The sample holds around 200,000 clones, over 70% seen once. Material: PBMCs. The source is a man in his forties or fifties in good health and CMV-seronegative. V is TRBV27 and J is TRBJ2-7, with 8 bases aligning to TRBD1. The CDR3 reads CASSGQGAYEQYF. The CDR3 coding sequence is TGTGCCAGCTCGGGGCAGGGGGCTTACGAGCAGTACTTC.